The entry below gives a single T cell receptor (beta chain) sequence along with its context. Its target is unknown. Germline V gene sequence: CDR1 MNHNS, CDR2 SASEGT. After removal of 6 bases from V and 7 bases from J, the junction contained 6 bases not matched to a gene. This CDR3 has 14 residues. This specimen belongs to a study of T cells in Graves' hyperthyroidism and ophthalmopathy. Across the whole study: Staff took peripheral blood when the initial diagnosis was made, before any treatment began. Regarding the study as a whole: In blood, most of the thyroid clonotypes expanded above 0.001 were also present.

Regions amplified from RNA transcripts were the TCR beta CDR3 regions. HTBI primers drove first-round RT-PCR of the TCR CDR3. TCRdb itself ran the multiplex PCR reads through MiXCR, one entry per CDR3 protein. The table shows about 640,000 distinct CDR3 sequences, with about 20% occurring only once. Diagnosis relied on clinical symptoms, serum thyroxine and TRAb, thyroid ultrasound and orbital computed tomography. This TCR was recovered from a man aged 30 to 45 with Graves' ophthalmopathy. The genes are TRBV6-1 and TRBJ1-6; 7 bases line up with TRBD1. The sequenced sample was blood. CDR3 loop: CASSLGQLNSPLHF. The DNA for the CDR3 is TGTGCCAGCAGCCTGGGACAGCTAAATTCACCCCTCCACTTT.